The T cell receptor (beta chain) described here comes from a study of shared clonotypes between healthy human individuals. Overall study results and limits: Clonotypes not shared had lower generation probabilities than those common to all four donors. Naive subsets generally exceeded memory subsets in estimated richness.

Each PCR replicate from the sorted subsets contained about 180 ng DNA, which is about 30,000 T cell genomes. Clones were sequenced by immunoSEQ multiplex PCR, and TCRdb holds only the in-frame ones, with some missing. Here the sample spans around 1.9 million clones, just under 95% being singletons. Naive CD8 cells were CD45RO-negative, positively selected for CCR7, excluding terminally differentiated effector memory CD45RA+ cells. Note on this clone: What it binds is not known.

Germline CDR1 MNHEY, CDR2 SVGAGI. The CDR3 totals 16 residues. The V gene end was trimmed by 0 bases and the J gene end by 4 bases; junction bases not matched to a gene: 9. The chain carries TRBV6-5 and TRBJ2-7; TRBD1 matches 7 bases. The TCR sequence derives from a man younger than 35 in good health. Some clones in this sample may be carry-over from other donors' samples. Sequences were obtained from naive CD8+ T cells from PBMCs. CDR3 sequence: CASSYSLGTDIYEQYF. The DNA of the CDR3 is TGTGCCAGCAGTTACTCCTTGGGGACAGACATATACGAGCAGTACTTC.